This TCR beta chain came from a study of blood T cell repertoires in COVID-19. Repertoires were generated with immunoSEQ multiplex PCR, while TCRdb's copy carries only in-frame clones and drops some. Here the sample spans 75,000 to 100,000 clones, about nine tenths being singletons. This CDR3 spans 12 amino acids. Trimming removed 6 bases at V and 2 bases at J, with 8 bases between. CDR1 is SGHVS and CDR2 is FQNEAQ in the germline V gene. The TCR comes from a woman of 80 years or more with acute or convalescent COVID-19. The chain is built from TRBV7-8 and TRBJ2-7; D unresolved. Input material: peripheral blood. CDR3 coding DNA: TGTGCCAGCAGGAACACAGCCTACGAGCAGTACTTC. Its translation: CASRNTAYEQYF.